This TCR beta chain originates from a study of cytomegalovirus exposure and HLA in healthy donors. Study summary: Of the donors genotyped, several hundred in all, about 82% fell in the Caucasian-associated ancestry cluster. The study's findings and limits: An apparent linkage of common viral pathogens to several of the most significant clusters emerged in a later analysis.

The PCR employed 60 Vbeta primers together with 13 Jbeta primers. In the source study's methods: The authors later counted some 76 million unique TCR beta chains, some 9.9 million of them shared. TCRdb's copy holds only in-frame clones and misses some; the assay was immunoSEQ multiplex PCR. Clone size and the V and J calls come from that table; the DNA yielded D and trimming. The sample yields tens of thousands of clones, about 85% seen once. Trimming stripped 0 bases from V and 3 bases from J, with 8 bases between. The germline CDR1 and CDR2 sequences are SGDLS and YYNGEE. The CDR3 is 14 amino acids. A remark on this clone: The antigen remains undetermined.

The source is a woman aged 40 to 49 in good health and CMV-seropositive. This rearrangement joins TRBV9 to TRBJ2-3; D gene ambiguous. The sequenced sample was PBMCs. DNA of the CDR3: TGTGCCAGCAGCGTAGGTTTCAATACAGATACGCAGTATTTT. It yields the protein CASSVGFNTDTQYF.